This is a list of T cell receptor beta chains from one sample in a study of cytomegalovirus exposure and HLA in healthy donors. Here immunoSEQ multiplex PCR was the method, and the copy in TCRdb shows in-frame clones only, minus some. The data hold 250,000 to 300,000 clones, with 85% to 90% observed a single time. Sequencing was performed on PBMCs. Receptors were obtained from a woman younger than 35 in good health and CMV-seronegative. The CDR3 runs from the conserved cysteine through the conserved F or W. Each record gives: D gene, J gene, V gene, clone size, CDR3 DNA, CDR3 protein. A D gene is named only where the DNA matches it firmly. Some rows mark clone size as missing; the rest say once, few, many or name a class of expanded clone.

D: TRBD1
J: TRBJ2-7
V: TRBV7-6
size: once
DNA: TGTGCCAGCAGCTCGAAACCCCCGGGACAGGATAGGGCCTACGAGCAGTACTTC
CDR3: CASSSKPPGQDRAYEQYF

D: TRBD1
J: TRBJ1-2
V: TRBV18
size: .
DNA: TGTGCCAGCTCACCACCGGGACAGGGGGCCAATAACTATGGCTACACCTTC
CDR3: CASSPPGQGANNYGYTF

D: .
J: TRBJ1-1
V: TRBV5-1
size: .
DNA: TGCGCCAGCAGCTTGATACAGGGTATTGGGAACACTGAAGCTTTCTTT
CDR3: CASSLIQGIGNTEAFF

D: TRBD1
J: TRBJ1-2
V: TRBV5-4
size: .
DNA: TGTGCCAGCAGCTTGGTCGGGGACAGGGGCTATGGCTACACCTTC
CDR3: CASSLVGDRGYGYTF

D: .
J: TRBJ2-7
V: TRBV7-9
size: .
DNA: TGTGCCGCCCGAGATGAGGGAGAGCAGTACTTC
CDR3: CAARDEGEQYF

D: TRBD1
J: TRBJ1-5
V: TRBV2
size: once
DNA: TGTGCCAGCAGTCATTTACCCGGGACAGGGGGCAGCAATCAGCCCCAGCATTTT
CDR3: CASSHLPGTGGSNQPQHF

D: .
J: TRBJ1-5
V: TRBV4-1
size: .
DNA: TGCGCCAGCAGCCGGGGGGTTGGTCAGCCCCAGCATTTT
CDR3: CASSRGVGQPQHF

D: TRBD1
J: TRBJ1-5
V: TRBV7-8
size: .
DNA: TGTGCCAGCAGCTTCCAGGGGGCTAATCAGCCCCAGCATTTT
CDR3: CASSFQGANQPQHF

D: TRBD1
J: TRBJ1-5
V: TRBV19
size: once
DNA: TGTGCCAGTAGTGCTGACAGGGGACCCCCGGGCAATCAGCCCCAGCATTTT
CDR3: CASSADRGPPGNQPQHF

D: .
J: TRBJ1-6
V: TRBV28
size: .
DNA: TGTGCCAGCAGTTTGAGCAGGGTAGCTTCACCCCTCCACTTT
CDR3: CASSLSRVASPLHF

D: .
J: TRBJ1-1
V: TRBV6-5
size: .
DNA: TGTGCCAGCAGTTATAGTTCGACAGCTAACACTGAAGCTTTCTTT
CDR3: CASSYSSTANTEAFF

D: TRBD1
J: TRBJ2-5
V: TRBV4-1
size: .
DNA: TGCGCCAGCAGCCAAGGACCCAAGTGGGAAGGGACAGTTGAGACCCAGTACTTC
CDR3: CASSQGPKWEGTVETQYF

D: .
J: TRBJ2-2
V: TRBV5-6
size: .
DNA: TGTGCCAGCAGCTTGGTTTTCCGGGGGGCCACCACCGGGGAGCTGTTTTTT
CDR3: CASSLVFRGATTGELFF

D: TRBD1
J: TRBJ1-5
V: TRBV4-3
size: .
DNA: TGCGCCAGCAGCCAGGACAGGGGCAATCAGCCCCAGCATTTT
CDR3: CASSQDRGNQPQHF

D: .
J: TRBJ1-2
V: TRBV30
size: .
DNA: TGTGCCTGGAGTGTATTCCCAGGAGGCTACACCTTC
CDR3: CAWSVFPGGYTF

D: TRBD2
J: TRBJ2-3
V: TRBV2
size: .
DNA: TGTGCCAGCAGGACTAGCGGGGGCACAGATACGCAGTATTTT
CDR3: CASRTSGGTDTQYF

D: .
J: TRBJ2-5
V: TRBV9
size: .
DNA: TGTGCCAGCAGCGTAGGCGGGCCCGGAGAGACCCAGTACTTC
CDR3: CASSVGGPGETQYF

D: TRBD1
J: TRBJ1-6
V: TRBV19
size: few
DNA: TGTGCCAGTAGTATTAGGACAGGGATGGCTTCACCCCTCCACTTT
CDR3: CASSIRTGMASPLHF

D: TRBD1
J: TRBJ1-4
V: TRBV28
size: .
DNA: TGTGCCAGCAGTTCCCTTGACAGGGATTATGAAAAACTGTTTTTT
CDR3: CASSSLDRDYEKLFF

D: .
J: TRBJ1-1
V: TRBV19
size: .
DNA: TGTGCCAGTAGTCAGGCGAACACTGAAGCTTTCTTT
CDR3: CASSQANTEAFF

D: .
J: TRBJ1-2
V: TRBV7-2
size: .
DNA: TGTGCCAGCTGGGGGAGCCGGAGGGGAGCGGGGGAGAACTATGGCTACACCTTC
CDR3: CASWGSRRGAGENYGYTF

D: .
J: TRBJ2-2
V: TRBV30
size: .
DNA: TGTGCCTGGAGTGTAGCGATCACCGGGGAGCTGTTTTTT
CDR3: CAWSVAITGELFF

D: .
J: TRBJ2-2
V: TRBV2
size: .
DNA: TGTGCCAGCAGTGATTTCAGGGTTGACGGGGAGCTGTTTTTT
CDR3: CASSDFRVDGELFF

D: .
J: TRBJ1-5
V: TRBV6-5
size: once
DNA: TGTGCCAGCAGTTTGGGGCTTGGCAATCAGCCCCAGCATTTT
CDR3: CASSLGLGNQPQHF

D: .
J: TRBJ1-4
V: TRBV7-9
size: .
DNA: TGTGCCAGCAGCTTAGGTTTTGGACAGAATGAAAAACTGTTTTTT
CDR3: CASSLGFGQNEKLFF

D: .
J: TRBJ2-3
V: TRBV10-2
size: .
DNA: TGCGCCAGCAGACGGACTACAGATACGCAGTATTTT
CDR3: CASRRTTDTQYF

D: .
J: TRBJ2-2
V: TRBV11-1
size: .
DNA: TGTGCCAGCAGCCACAGGGGGGGACCGGGGGAGAACACCGGGGAGCTGTTTTTT
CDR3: CASSHRGGPGENTGELFF

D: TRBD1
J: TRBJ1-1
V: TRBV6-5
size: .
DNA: TGTGCCAGCAGACCCAGGGGGACAGTCTCGACTGAAGCTTTCTTT
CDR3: CASRPRGTVSTEAFF

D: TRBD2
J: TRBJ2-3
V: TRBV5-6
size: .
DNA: TGTGCCAGCAGCTTGGTGGGCGGGGGGGCCTTTACTGAAGATACGCAGTATTTT
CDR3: CASSLVGGGAFTEDTQYF

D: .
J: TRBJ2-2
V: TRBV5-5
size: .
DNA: TGTGCCAGCAGGGGAACAGGGAGAACCGGGGAGCTGTTTTTT
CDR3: CASRGTGRTGELFF

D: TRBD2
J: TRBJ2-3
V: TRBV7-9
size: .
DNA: TGTGCCAGCAGCTTAATGGCGGGGGGCACAGATACGCAGTATTTT
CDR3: CASSLMAGGTDTQYF

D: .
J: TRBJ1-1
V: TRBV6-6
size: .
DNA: TGTGCCAGCAGTTACCAGGAATGGGCTGAAGCTTTCTTT
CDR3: CASSYQEWAEAFF

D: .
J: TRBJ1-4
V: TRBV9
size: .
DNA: TGTGCCAGCAGCCTGGCCGGGACAACTAATGAAAAACTGTTTTTT
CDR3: CASSLAGTTNEKLFF

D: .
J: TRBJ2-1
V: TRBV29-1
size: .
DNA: TGCAGCGTTGAACGGGGGGCCAATGAGCAGTTCTTC
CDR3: CSVERGANEQFF

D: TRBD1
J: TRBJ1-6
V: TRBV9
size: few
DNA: TGTGCCAGCAGCGCCCCGGGACAGGGAGGTTCACCCCTCCACTTT
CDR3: CASSAPGQGGSPLHF

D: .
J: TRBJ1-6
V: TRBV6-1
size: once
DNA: TGTGCCAGCAGTGAGCGACAGTTGAATTCACCCCTCCACTTT
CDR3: CASSERQLNSPLHF

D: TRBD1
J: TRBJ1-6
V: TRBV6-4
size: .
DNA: TGTGCCAGCAGTGATGTCGGACAGGGGAATTCACCCCTCCACTTT
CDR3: CASSDVGQGNSPLHF

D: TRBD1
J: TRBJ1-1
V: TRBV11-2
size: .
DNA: TGTGCCAGCAGCTACAGGGGAACTGAAGCTTTCTTT
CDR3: CASSYRGTEAFF

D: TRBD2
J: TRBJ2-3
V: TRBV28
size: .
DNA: TGTGCCAGCAGATCCCCGGGGGAGCGGGGGTACACAGATACGCAGTATTTT
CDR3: CASRSPGERGYTDTQYF

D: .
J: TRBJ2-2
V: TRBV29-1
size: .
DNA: TGCAGCGTTGAACAGTACACCGGGGAGCTGTTTTTT
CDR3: CSVEQYTGELFF

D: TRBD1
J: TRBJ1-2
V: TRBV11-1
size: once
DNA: TGTGCCAGCAGCAGAACTAGGGACAGTGGCTACACCTTC
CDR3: CASSRTRDSGYTF

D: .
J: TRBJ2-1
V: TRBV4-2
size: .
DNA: TGTGCCAGCAGCCATAGTTCGGGTGAGCAGTTCTTC
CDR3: CASSHSSGEQFF

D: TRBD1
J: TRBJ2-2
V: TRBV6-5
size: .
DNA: TGTGCCAGCAGTTACGGGACAGGGGATAACACCGGGGAGCTGTTTTTT
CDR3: CASSYGTGDNTGELFF

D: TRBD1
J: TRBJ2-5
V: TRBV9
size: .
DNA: TGTGCCAGCAGCGTTGCCCTACAGGGGGACCAAGAGACCCAGTACTTC
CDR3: CASSVALQGDQETQYF

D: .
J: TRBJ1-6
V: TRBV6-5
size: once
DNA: TGTGCCAGCAGTTCCGGGACAACGTCTTCACCCCTCCACTTT
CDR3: CASSSGTTSSPLHF

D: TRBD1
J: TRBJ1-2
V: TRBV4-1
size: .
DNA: TGCGCCAGCAGCCAACTTGGACAGGGAAGAAGCTATGGCTACACCTTC
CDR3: CASSQLGQGRSYGYTF

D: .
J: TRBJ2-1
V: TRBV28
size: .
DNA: TGTGCCAGTTCCAGGGTGTCGCTCCACAATGAGCAGTTCTTC
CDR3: CASSRVSLHNEQFF

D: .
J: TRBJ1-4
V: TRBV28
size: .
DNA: TGTGCCAGCAGTTTATCACAGGCGATTGCAACTAATGAAAAACTGTTTTTT
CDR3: CASSLSQAIATNEKLFF

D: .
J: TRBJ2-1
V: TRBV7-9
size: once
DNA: TGTGCCAGCAGCTCATCTAGGCGCAATGAGCAGTTCTTC
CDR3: CASSSSRRNEQFF

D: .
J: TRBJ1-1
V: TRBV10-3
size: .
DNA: TGTGCCATCAGTGCCTCACAGAGTAACACTGAAGCTTTCTTT
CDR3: CAISASQSNTEAFF